This TCR beta chain was profiled in a study of PD-L1 blockade in urothelial cancer. Across the study: Patients with male sex and bladder-origin urothelial cancer accounted for most of the roughly 30 enrolled. After treatment start, blood was analyzed at 3 weeks (second dose) and at 6 weeks.

Unmatched junction bases numbered 8, after V lost 4 bases and J lost 4 bases. The CDR3 consists of 14 residues. Germline lookup yields CDR1 SGHRS and CDR2 YFSETQ. Each individual provided 1 to 8 samples (taken pretreatment and on-treatment). Synthetic spike-ins, TCR analog templates, were added into each PCR. Method: immunoSEQ multiplex PCR; TCRdb's copy keeps in-frame clones and lacks some. The sample lists tens of thousands of clones, 82% occurring once. The chain is built from TRBV5-1 and TRBJ2-7, with 7 bases aligning to TRBD1. The sequencing used PBMCs, collected around atezolizumab (anti-PD-L1) treatment. This clonotype was sampled from a man between 65 and 80 years old with urothelial cancer. CDR3 DNA: TGCGCCAGCAGCCCGGGACAGATTCCTTACGAGCAGTACTTC. Translated: CASSPGQIPYEQYF.